This is a list of T cell receptor beta chains from one sample in a study of blood T cell repertoires in COVID-19. Some clones are missing from TCRdb's copy, which holds only in-frame ones; the method was immunoSEQ multiplex PCR. This sample yields roughly 150,000 clones, of which more than 80% are seen a single time; 1.6% belongs to the top ten. Material for sequencing was PBMCs or T cells enriched from blood (not recorded which). These receptors were taken from a woman younger than 35 who had been exposed to COVID-19. CDR3s include the opening cysteine and the closing phenylalanine or tryptophan.

CDR3	length	V	J
CASRGTGDDGYTF	13	TRBV2	TRBJ1-2
CASTNTLQGAGTGELFF	17	TRBV27	TRBJ2-2
CASSQGQQNTEAFF	14	TRBV7-9	TRBJ1-1
CASSQRGQGNEKLFF	15	TRBV9	TRBJ1-4
CASSLGQNSGSPLHF	15	TRBV7-2	TRBJ1-6
CATGQGVYGYTF	12	TRBV19	TRBJ1-2
CAWSVHHAGGIYNEQFF	17	TRBV30	TRBJ2-1
CASSLSSSSGDYEQYF	16	TRBV5-1	TRBJ2-7
CSVGIRGLADYNEQFF	16	TRBV29-1	TRBJ2-1
CASSSYRTSSNEQFF	15	TRBV6-5	TRBJ2-1
CAWRLTGTGNNEQFF	15	TRBV30	TRBJ2-1
CASRFGGGWTDTQYF	15	TRBV28	TRBJ2-3
CASASGQGGGAEAFF	15	TRBV7-9	TRBJ1-1
CASSQDGSGREKLFF	15	TRBV14	TRBJ1-4
CASSPSTGGTEAFF	14	TRBV18	TRBJ1-1
CASSSLIGGASLDGAFF	17	TRBV27	TRBJ1-1
CASSLGQGSNSPLHF	15	TRBV7-9	TRBJ1-6
CASSPPGNGYNEQFF	15	TRBV7-9	TRBJ2-1
CATSDVGENKDTQYF	15	TRBV24-1	TRBJ2-3
CASSTTSGSTDTQYF	15	TRBV18	TRBJ2-3
CASSADRRSEAFF	13	TRBV25-1	TRBJ1-1
CASSLGYTGNYGYTF	15	TRBV5-1	TRBJ1-2
CASSLASGLAGAADTQYF	18	TRBV7-9	TRBJ2-3
CASSQTSGSMYEQYF	15	TRBV27	TRBJ2-7
CAISPGVGIGANVLTF	16	TRBV10-3	TRBJ2-6
CASSGRGGLETQYF	14	TRBV7-2	TRBJ2-5
CASSPRMGLDSYEQYF	16	TRBV11-2	TRBJ2-7
CAIGQGAGDYGYTF	14	TRBV10-3	TRBJ1-2
CASSPHRDRRIYEQYF	16	TRBV9	TRBJ2-7
CASSRGTGGKIGYTF	15	TRBV7-8	TRBJ1-2
CASSPQGVYEQYF	13	TRBV3-1/TRBV3-2	TRBJ2-7
CASSPPQGATEAFF	14	TRBV18	TRBJ1-1
CASSLQGADTGELFF	15	TRBV5-1	TRBJ2-2
CASSSGTSITNSPLHF	16	TRBV5-4	TRBJ1-6
CASSLARGWDYEQYF	15	TRBV5-1	TRBJ2-7
CASSYNRDRGNEQYF	15	TRBV6-2/TRBV6-3	TRBJ2-7
CASQYGEDTQYF	12	TRBV11-1	TRBJ2-3
CASRLIPYRGGNQPQHF	17	TRBV27	TRBJ1-5
CASSQDNSGQGYQETQYF	18	TRBV3-1/TRBV3-2	TRBJ2-5
CASMEGGSSADTQYF	15	TRBV5-1	TRBJ2-3
CASSQDLASGYNEQFF	16	TRBV3-1/TRBV3-2	TRBJ2-1
CASSPTTYDTEEETQYF	17	TRBV18	TRBJ2-5
CASSPVGGRADTQYF	15	TRBV3-1/TRBV3-2	TRBJ2-3
CASSDPRDRNEQFF	14	TRBV9	TRBJ2-1
CASSLGGHLQETQYF	15	TRBV7-7	TRBJ2-5
CASTSPRTGGVGYTF	15	TRBV11-2	TRBJ1-2
CATTVGGGSYGYTF	14	TRBV28	TRBJ1-2
CASGIAGEIYEQYF	14	TRBV19	TRBJ2-7
CASSQMAPGSGFEQYF	16	TRBV3-1/TRBV3-2	TRBJ2-7
CASSQGTRTEQYF	13	TRBV3-1/TRBV3-2	TRBJ2-7
CATATSGSYNEQFF	14	TRBV24-1	TRBJ2-1
CASSTGTTRTGELFF	15	TRBV5-4	TRBJ2-2
CASSENPGALWETQYF	16	TRBV2	TRBJ2-5
CASSDTGGIGELFF	14	TRBV25-1	TRBJ2-2
CARSPGQNYDGYTF	14	TRBV7-5	TRBJ1-2
CASLGRNTEAFF	12	TRBV27	TRBJ1-1
CASSKDRAGAEAFF	14	TRBV19	TRBJ1-1
CASSPRLAGGDTQYF	15	TRBV6-2/TRBV6-3	TRBJ2-3
CASSRGGNQPQHF	13	TRBV6-5	TRBJ1-5
CASSLVGTGAVRELFF	16	TRBV7-2	TRBJ2-2